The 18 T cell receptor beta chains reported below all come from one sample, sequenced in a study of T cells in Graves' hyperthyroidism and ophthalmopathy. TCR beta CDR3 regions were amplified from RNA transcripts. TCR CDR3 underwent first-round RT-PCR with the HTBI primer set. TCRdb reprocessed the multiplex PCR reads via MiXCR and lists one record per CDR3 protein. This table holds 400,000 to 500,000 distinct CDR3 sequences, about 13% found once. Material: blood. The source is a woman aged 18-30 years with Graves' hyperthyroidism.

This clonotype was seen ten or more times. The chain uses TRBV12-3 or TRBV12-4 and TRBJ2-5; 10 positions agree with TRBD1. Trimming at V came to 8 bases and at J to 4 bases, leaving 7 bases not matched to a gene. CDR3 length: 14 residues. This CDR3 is CASGPGQGIETQYF. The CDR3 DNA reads TGTGCCAGCGGTCCGGGACAGGGGATAGAGACCCAGTACTTC.

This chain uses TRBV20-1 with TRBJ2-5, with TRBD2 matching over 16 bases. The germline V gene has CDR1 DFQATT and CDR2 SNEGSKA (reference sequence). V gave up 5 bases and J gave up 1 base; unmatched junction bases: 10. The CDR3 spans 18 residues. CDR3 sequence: CSAHPPGLAGGPQETQYF. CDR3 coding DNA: TGCAGTGCTCACCCCCCGGGACTAGCGGGAGGGCCCCAAGAGACCCAGTACTTC.

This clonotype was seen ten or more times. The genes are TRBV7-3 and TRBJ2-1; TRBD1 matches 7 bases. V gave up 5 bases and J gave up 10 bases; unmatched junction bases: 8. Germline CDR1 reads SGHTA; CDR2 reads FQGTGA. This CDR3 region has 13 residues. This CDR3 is CASSLDRVKEQFF. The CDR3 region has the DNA TGTGCCAGCAGCCTAGACAGGGTTAAAGAGCAGTTCTTC. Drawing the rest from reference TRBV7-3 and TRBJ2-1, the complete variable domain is GAGVSQTPSNKVTEKGKYVELRCDPISGHTALYWYRQSLGQGPEFLIYFQGTGAADDSGLPNDRFFAVRPEGSVSTLKIQRTERGDSAVYLCASSLDRVKEQFFGPGTRLTVL.

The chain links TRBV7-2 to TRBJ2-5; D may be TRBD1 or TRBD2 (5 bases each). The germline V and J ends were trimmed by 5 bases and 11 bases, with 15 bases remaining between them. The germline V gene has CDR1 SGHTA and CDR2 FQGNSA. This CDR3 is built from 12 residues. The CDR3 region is CASSPNYRTQYF. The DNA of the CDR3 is TGTGCCAGCAGCCCTAACTACAGGACTCAGTACTTC.

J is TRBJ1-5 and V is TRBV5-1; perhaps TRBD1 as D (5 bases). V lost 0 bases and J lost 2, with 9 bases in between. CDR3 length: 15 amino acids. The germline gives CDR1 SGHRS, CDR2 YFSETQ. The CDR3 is CASSLDGAGNQPQHF. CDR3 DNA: TGCGCCAGCAGCTTGGATGGGGCCGGCAATCAGCCCCAGCATTTT.

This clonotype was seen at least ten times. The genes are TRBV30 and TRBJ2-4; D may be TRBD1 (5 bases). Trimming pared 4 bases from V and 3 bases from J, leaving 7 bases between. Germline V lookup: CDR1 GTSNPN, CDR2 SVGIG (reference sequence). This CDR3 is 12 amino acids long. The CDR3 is CAWTQDKNIQYF. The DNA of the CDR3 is TGTGCCTGGACACAGGACAAAAACATTCAGTACTTC.

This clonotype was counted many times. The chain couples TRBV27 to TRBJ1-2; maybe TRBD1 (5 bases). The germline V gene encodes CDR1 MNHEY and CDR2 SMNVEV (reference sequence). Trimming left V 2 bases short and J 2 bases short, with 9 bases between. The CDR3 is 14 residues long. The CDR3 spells CASSLREGNYGYTF. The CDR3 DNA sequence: TGTGCCAGCAGTTTACGAGAGGGGAACTATGGCTACACCTTC.

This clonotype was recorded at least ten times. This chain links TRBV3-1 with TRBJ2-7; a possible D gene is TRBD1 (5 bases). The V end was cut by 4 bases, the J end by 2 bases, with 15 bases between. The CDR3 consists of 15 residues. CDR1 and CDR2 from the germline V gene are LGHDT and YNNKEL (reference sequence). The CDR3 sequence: CASSPRTSPTYEQYF. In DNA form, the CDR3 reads TGTGCCAGCAGCCCGAGGACAAGTCCCACCTACGAGCAGTACTTC.

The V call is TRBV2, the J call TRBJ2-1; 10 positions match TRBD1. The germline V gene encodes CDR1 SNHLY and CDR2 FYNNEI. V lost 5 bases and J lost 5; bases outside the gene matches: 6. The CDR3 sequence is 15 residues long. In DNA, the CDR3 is TGTGCCAGCAGTTCGACAGGGGGCGGGCACAATGAGCAGTTCTTC. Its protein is CASSSTGGGHNEQFF.

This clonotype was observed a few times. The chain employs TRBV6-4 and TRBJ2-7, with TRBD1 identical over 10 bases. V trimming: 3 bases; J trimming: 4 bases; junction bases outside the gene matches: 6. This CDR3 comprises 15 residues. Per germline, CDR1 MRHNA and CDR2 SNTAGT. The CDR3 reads CASSEGTGDSYEQYF. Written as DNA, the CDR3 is TGTGCCAGCAGTGAGGGGACAGGGGATTCTTACGAGCAGTACTTC.

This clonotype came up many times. The CDR3 here is CAIRGQGETQYF. The DNA for the CDR3 is TGTGCCATCAGGGGACAGGGAGAGACCCAGTACTTC. The J gene is TRBJ2-5, the V gene TRBV10-3; TRBD1 aligns across 9 bases. Losses at the gene ends were 6 bases for V and 4 bases for J; bases not matched to a gene: 0. The V gene's germline CDR1 is ENHRY and CDR2 SYGVKD. The CDR3 contains 12 residues.

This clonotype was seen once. The CDR3 reads CASSVPGQGLYEQYF. In DNA form, the CDR3 reads TGTGCCAGCAGTGTACCGGGACAGGGGTTATACGAGCAGTACTTC. The V and J genes are TRBV28 and TRBJ2-7, with 10 bases fitting TRBD1. V gave up 5 bases and J gave up 4 bases; unmatched junction bases: 8. Germline-derived CDR1 and CDR2 are MDHEN and SYDVKM. The CDR3 spans 15 residues.

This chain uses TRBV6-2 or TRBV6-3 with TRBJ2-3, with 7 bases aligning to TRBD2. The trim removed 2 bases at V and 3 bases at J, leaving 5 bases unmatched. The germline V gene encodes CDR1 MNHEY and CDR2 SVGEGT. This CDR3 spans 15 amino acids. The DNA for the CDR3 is TGTGCCAGCAGTTACCGCGGGAGTTATACAGATACGCAGTATTTT. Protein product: CASSYRGSYTDTQYF.

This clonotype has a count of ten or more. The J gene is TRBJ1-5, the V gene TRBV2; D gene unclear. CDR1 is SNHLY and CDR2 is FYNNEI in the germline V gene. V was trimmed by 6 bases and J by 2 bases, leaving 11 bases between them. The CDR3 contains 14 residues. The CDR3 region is CASSKDERNQPQHF. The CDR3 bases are TGTGCCAGCAGCAAAGACGAACGCAATCAGCCCCAGCATTTT.

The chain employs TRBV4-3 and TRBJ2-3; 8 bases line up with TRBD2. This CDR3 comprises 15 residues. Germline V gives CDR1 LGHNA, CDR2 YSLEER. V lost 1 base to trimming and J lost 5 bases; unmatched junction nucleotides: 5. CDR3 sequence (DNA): TGCGCCAGCAGCCAAGGTTTGCTAGCGGGAGATACGCAGTATTTT. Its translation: CASSQGLLAGDTQYF.

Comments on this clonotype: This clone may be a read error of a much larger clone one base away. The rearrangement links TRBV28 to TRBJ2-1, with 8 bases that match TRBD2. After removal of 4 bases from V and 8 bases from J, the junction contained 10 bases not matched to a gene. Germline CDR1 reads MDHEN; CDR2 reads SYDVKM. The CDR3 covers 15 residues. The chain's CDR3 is CASSSPSAGVDEQFF. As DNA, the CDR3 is TGTGCCAGCAGTTCCCCTTCAGCGGGAGTAGATGAGCAGTTCTTC.

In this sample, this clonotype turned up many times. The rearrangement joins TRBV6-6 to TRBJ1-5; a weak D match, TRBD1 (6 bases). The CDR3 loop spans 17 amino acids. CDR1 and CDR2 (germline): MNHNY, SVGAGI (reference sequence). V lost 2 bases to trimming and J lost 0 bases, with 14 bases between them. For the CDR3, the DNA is TGTGCCAGCAGTTACCGCCCGGGACACCTTAGCAATCAGCCCCAGCATTTT. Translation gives CASSYRPGHLSNQPQHF.

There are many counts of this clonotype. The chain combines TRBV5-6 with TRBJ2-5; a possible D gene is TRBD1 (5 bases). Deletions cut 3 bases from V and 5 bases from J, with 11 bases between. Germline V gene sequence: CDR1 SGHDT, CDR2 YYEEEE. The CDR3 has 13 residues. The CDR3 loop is CASSSPGPETQYF. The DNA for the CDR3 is TGTGCCAGCAGCTCCCCAGGGCCGGAGACCCAGTACTTC.